This T cell receptor beta chain emerged from a study of T cell repertoires in cytomegalovirus infection (dated by TCRdb to between 2018 and 2021). In terms of the full investigation: Recently identified HLA-C-restricted CMV epitopes, whose presentation resists viral immunomodulation, were targeted by peptide stimulations together with well-studied HLA-B-restricted epitopes. Because public TCR beta signatures pointed to carriage of CMV infection together with the matching HLA type, the HLA type of each donor mattered for the analysis. Broader findings and caveats from the paper: In both this cohort and an independent cohort of 300 to 450 donors, the cumulative frequency of public TCR beta family members distinguished carriers of CMV infection plus the relevant HLA type. The ex vivo response was dominated by HLA-C-restricted CMV-specific TCR beta clonotypes, which also provided the single most frequent clonotype in two of eight donors.

Comments on this clonotype: There is no known antigen for this receptor. Base qualities are not recorded, but no much larger clone differs from it by a single base.

The data were produced on an Illumina HiSeq 1500. Using fastp at Q25 and MiXCR, TCRdb reprocessed the public reads and kept productive beta chains. Every entry covers one CDR3 protein and lists the most common genes and DNA from its rows. The sample table holds approximately 74,000 distinct CDR3 sequences, of which about 37% were seen once. More than 80% of the sample comes from the top ten. In light of the paper, this sample's treatment or condition label describes: in vitro stimulation with specific CMV peptide epitopes to enrich CMV-specific T cells. The CDR3 sequence holds 14 residues, the cysteine and phenylalanine included. Only the CDR3 DNA stays, 42 bases, in frame from base 1. CDR1 and CDR2, per the germline V gene (reference sequence), are SEHNR and FQNEAQ. V drops 1 base and J drops 3 bases, leaving 10 bases in between.

The rearranged chain carries TRBV7-9 and TRBJ2-7; the D gene lacks a confident call. The clonotype was recovered from a human donor in good health (CMV status not recorded). Some clones in this sample may be carry-over from other donors' samples. The sample was CD8+ T cells from cultured PBMCs, taken from culture after CMV antigen stimulation. Read as DNA, the sequence is TGTGCCAGCAGCTTAGATGGAGCCAGCTACGAGCAGTACTTC. The encoded protein is CASSLDGASYEQYF.